Listed here are 27 T cell receptor beta chains from one sample, sequenced in a study of cytomegalovirus exposure and HLA in healthy donors. Amplification used 60 Vbeta primers and 13 Jbeta primers. Repertoires were generated with immunoSEQ multiplex PCR, while TCRdb's copy carries only in-frame clones and drops some. The sample lists around 130,000 clones, roughly four fifths occurring once. The source material was PBMCs. These TCRs come from a man aged 35 to 55 in good health and CMV-seronegative.

The V and J genes are TRBV7-9 and TRBJ1-3, with TRBD1 matching over 9 bases. The CDR3 runs 17 residues. Trimming at V came to 6 bases and at J to 2 bases, leaving 11 bases not matched to a gene. Germline assignment: CDR1 SEHNR and CDR2 FQNEAQ (reference sequence). The chain's CDR3 is CASRPSGTGFTGNTIYF. Here the CDR3 DNA reads TGTGCCAGCAGGCCTTCCGGGACAGGGTTTACTGGAAACACCATATATTTT.

This chain connects TRBV2 to TRBJ1-2; 8 positions agree with TRBD1. The CDR3 consists of 13 residues. V was clipped by 4 bases and J by 5 bases; unmatched bases: 3. Germline CDR1 SNHLY, CDR2 FYNNEI. CDR3 loop: CASSGTGTYGYTF. As DNA, the CDR3 is TGTGCCAGCAGTGGGACAGGGACGTATGGCTACACCTTC.

The chain combines TRBV27 with TRBJ1-5, with D maybe TRBD1 (5 bases). This CDR3 is 15 amino acids long. The ends were cut back, 0 bases at V and 5 bases at J, with 11 bases in the middle. Germline V gene lookup returns CDR1 MNHEY and CDR2 SMNVEV (reference sequence). The CDR3 loop is CASSLSASGYQPQHF. The CDR3, as DNA: TGTGCCAGCAGTTTATCGGCGTCAGGGTATCAGCCCCAGCATTTT.

The V gene is TRBV5-1, the J gene TRBJ1-3, with D possibly matching TRBD1 (6 bases). CDR3 length equals 16 residues. The V end was cut by 0 bases, the J end by 8 bases, with 18 bases between. CDR1 is SGHRS and CDR2 is YFSETQ in the germline V gene. In DNA, the CDR3 is TGCGCCAGCAGCTTGGGACAGGTATCTGGCACGGACACCATATATTTT. It codes for CASSLGQVSGTDTIYF.

The chain is built from TRBV11-3 and TRBJ2-1; 14 bases are shared with TRBD2. The V and J ends lost 1 base and 7 bases, in that order; junction bases with no gene match: 3. This CDR3 comprises 16 residues. Germline V gene sequence: CDR1 SGHNT, CDR2 YENEEA. The CDR3 region is CASSLGGTSGSNEQFF. DNA of the CDR3: TGTGCCAGCAGCTTAGGGGGGACTAGCGGGAGTAATGAGCAGTTCTTC.

This chain links TRBV28 with TRBJ2-2, with D possibly TRBD1 on 8 matching bases. The CDR3 has 15 amino acids. Germline CDR1 reads MDHEN; CDR2 reads SYDVKM. With 8 bases removed from V and 4 bases from J, the gap between germline ends came to 17 bases. For the CDR3, the DNA is TGTGCCAGCCTAACACAGGGGGGGGGCACCGGGGAGCTGTTTTTT. As protein: CASLTQGGGTGELFF.

The chain has TRBV9 and TRBJ2-2, with D maybe TRBD2 (6 bases). The V gene's germline CDR1 is SGDLS and CDR2 YYNGEE. Between the trimmed V and J ends, which lost 4 bases and 1 base, there was a span of 11 bases. This CDR3 is built from 15 residues. CDR3 DNA: TGTGCCAGCAGCTCCTTTAGCGGGAACACCGGGGAGCTGTTTTTT. Protein product: CASSSFSGNTGELFF.

The chain uses TRBV4-2 and TRBJ2-7, with TRBD2 as a possible D gene (6 bases). With 0 bases removed from V and 0 bases from J, the gap between germline ends came to 12 bases. Per germline, CDR1 LGHNA and CDR2 YNFKEQ. The CDR3 is 16 amino acids. CDR3 sequence: CASSQDGAGSSYEQYF. The CDR3 nucleotides are TGTGCCAGCAGCCAAGACGGGGCGGGGAGCTCCTACGAGCAGTACTTC.

The chain uses TRBV5-1 and TRBJ1-1; weak D call: TRBD1 (5 bases). The CDR3 spans 17 residues. The V gene's germline CDR1 is SGHRS and CDR2 YFSETQ. V was cut by 1 base and J by 2 bases, with 18 bases left in between. The chain's CDR3 is CASSLQGLQGLNTEAFF. The CDR3, as DNA: TGCGCCAGCAGCTTGCAGGGACTCCAAGGTCTCAACACTGAAGCTTTCTTT.

The gene calls are TRBV11-2 and TRBJ2-1, with TRBD2 identical over 7 bases. V was clipped by 9 bases and J by 0 bases; unmatched bases: 11. In germline, CDR1 is SGHAT, CDR2 FQNNGV. The CDR3 sequence is 16 residues long. CDR3 in amino acids: CASRGLAGVSYNEQFF. DNA for the CDR3: TGTGCCAGTCGGGGCTTAGCGGGCGTCTCCTACAATGAGCAGTTCTTC.

The J gene is TRBJ2-1, the V gene TRBV6-6, with 11 bases aligning to TRBD2. V lost 6 bases, J lost 3 bases, and 4 bases stayed unmatched. The V gene's germline CDR1 is MNHNY and CDR2 SVGAGI (reference sequence). The CDR3 consists of 15 residues. The CDR3 DNA is TGTGCCAGCAGCCAGGGACTAGCGGACTACAATGAGCAGTTCTTC. Protein: CASSQGLADYNEQFF.

The chain links TRBV7-9 to TRBJ2-3; weak D call: TRBD2 (5 bases). The ends were cut back, 5 bases at V and 2 bases at J, with 14 bases in the middle. CDR3 size: 15 residues. Germline CDR1 is SEHNR and CDR2 is FQNEAQ (reference sequence). Here the CDR3 DNA reads TGTGCCAGCAGCCTACTAGTAACGTCCACAGATACGCAGTATTTT. It specifies CASSLLVTSTDTQYF.

This CDR3 reads CASSPQGYYNEQFF. The CDR3 coding sequence is TGTGCCAGCAGTCCGCAGGGTTACTACAATGAGCAGTTCTTC. The rearrangement joins TRBV27 to TRBJ2-1, with a possible D match to TRBD1 (5 bases). CDR1 is MNHEY and CDR2 is SMNVEV in the germline V gene (reference sequence). Trimming took off 5 bases at V and 3 bases at J, with 11 bases between the two ends. The CDR3 has 14 amino acids.

The chain links TRBV7-2 to TRBJ2-7, with 7 bases fitting TRBD2. This CDR3 region has 13 residues. Trimming cost V 5 bases and J 2 bases; bases outside gene matches: 3. Germline V gene data show CDR1 as SGHTA and CDR2 as FQGNSA. Here the CDR3 reads CASSPGGTYEQYF. Written as DNA, the CDR3 is TGTGCCAGCAGCCCGGGGGGTACCTACGAGCAGTACTTC.

This chain joins TRBV15 and TRBJ2-1; 8 nucleotides align to TRBD2. Germline V gene data show CDR1 as LNHNV and CDR2 as YYDKDF (reference sequence). The CDR3 spans 12 residues. J gave up 10 bases and V 5 bases, and 4 bases lay outside the gene matches. The DNA for the CDR3 is TGTGCCACCAGCGCCCAGCGGGAGGAGCAGTTCTTC. Its translation is CATSAQREEQFF.

This clone appeared a single time. The rearrangement uses TRBV27 and TRBJ2-1, with 7 bases fitting TRBD2. This CDR3 contains 16 residues. V shed 6 bases and J 4 bases; nucleotides not matched to a gene: 12. In germline, CDR1 is MNHEY, CDR2 SMNVEV (reference sequence). The CDR3 region has the DNA TGTGCCAGCAGACGAACCGGTACTAGCGTTTACAATGAGCAGTTCTTC. It specifies CASRRTGTSVYNEQFF.

The rearrangement links TRBV21-1 to TRBJ2-7; TRBD1 is taken as the D call from the table, unchecked against the DNA. TRBV21-1 is noted as a pseudogene. CDR3 length: 15 amino acids. The CDR3 loop reads CASRLGQGGLRGQYF. CDR3 DNA sequence: TGTGCCAGCAGACTCGGACAGGGGGGATTACGTGGGCAGTACTTC.

This chain joins TRBV30 and TRBJ1-5; D is undetermined. Germline V gene sequence: CDR1 GTSNPN, CDR2 SVGIG (reference sequence). This CDR3 has 12 amino acids. Deletions cut 3 bases from V and 0 bases from J, with 3 bases between. The CDR3 sequence is CAWSNSNQPQHF. CDR3 bases: TGTGCCTGGAGCAATAGCAATCAGCCCCAGCATTTT.

V is TRBV4-3 and J is TRBJ1-2, with D possibly being TRBD1 (5 bases). CDR1 is LGHNA, CDR2 YSLEER, per germline. The length of the CDR3 is 16 residues. Deletions cut 0 bases from V and 4 bases from J, with 15 bases between. This CDR3 reads CASSQEPRGSFYGYTF. The CDR3 nucleotides read TGCGCCAGCAGCCAAGAACCCCGGGGGTCGTTCTATGGCTACACCTTC.

The rearrangement links TRBV6-5 to TRBJ1-1; D call uncertain. Germline values: CDR1 MNHEY, CDR2 SVGAGI. Trimming took 7 bases from V and 0 from J, leaving 9 bases between them. The CDR3 has 13 residues. The CDR3 sequence is CASNPRLNTEAFF. CDR3 coding DNA: TGTGCCAGCAATCCTCGGTTGAACACTGAAGCTTTCTTT.

This chain uses TRBV5-1 with TRBJ1-1, with a weak D call TRBD1 (5 bases). V shed 2 bases and J shed 3 bases, with 14 bases lying between them. This CDR3 region has 15 residues. Germline V gene lookup returns CDR1 SGHRS and CDR2 YFSETQ. CDR3 protein: CASSFQVGGDTEAFF. The DNA for the CDR3 is TGCGCCAGCAGCTTCCAGGTCGGGGGGGACACTGAAGCTTTCTTT.

This clone was seen only once. V usage is TRBV5-1 and J usage is TRBJ2-7, with D possibly matching TRBD2 (5 bases). Germline lookup yields CDR1 SGHRS and CDR2 YFSETQ. Trimming pared 0 bases from V and 0 bases from J, leaving 13 bases between. This CDR3 contains 16 residues. CDR3 protein: CASSLGGGFLSYEQYF. The CDR3 DNA reads TGCGCCAGCAGCTTGGGTGGCGGGTTTCTCTCCTACGAGCAGTACTTC.

The chain joins TRBV19 to TRBJ1-1; maybe TRBD1 (5 bases). Trimming removed 11 bases from V and 5 bases from J, with 21 bases in between. CDR1 and CDR2 (germline): LNHDA, SQIVND (reference sequence). This CDR3 is 14 amino acids long. The CDR3 is CAAGTGGRGTEAFF. CDR3 in DNA: TGTGCCGCTGGCACAGGTGGTCGGGGGACTGAAGCTTTCTTT.

The chain carries TRBV14 and TRBJ2-5; 7 bases map to TRBD1. The J call may be faulty, since TRBJ2-7 better matches the DNA end. Germline V gene lookup returns CDR1 SGHDN and CDR2 FVKESK. There are 16 residues in the CDR3. The CDR3 sequence is CASSPTGIQSYYEQYF. The CDR3 bases are TGTGCCAGCAGCCCGACAGGGATCCAGTCCTATTACGAGCAGTACTTC.

This chain links TRBV5-1 with TRBJ1-1; TRBD1 matches at 9 bases. The CDR3 contains 16 residues. V shed 2 bases and J 0 bases; nucleotides not matched to a gene: 5. Per germline, CDR1 SGHRS and CDR2 YFSETQ. The CDR3, as DNA: TGCGCCAGCAGCTTAGGGACAGGGATAATGAACACTGAAGCTTTCTTT. Protein: CASSLGTGIMNTEAFF. The whole variable domain, remainder taken from reference TRBV5-1 and TRBJ1-1, is KAGVTQTPRYLIKTRGQQVTLSCSPISGHRSVSWYQQTPGQGLQFLFEYFSETQRNKGNFPGRFSGRQFSNSRSEMNVSTLELGDSALYLCASSLGTGIMNTEAFFGQGTRLTVV.

This sequence joins TRBV7-6 and TRBJ2-5; 8 nucleotides line up with TRBD1. This CDR3 is 16 amino acids long. CDR1 is SGHVS and CDR2 is FNYEAQ in the germline V gene. Trimming took 3 bases from V and 5 from J; bases not matched to a gene: 11. The CDR3 here is CASSLRGTGWSETQYF. DNA of the CDR3: TGTGCCAGCAGCTTGCGAGGGACAGGTTGGTCCGAGACCCAGTACTTC. Combining the CDR3 with reference TRBV7-6 and TRBJ2-5 gives the whole variable domain GAGVSQSPRYKVTKRGQDVALRCDPISGHVSLYWYRQALGQGPEFLTYFNYEAQQDKSGLPNDRFSAERPEGSISTLTIQRTEQRDSAMYRCASSLRGTGWSETQYFGPGTRLLVL.

The chain carries TRBV7-6 and TRBJ1-4, with 7 positions matching TRBD1. J was trimmed by 6 bases and V by 1 base; bases with no gene match: 5. The germline gives CDR1 SGHVS, CDR2 FNYEAQ. CDR3 length: 15 amino acids. As DNA, the CDR3 is TGTGCCAGCAGCTTAGACAGGGGTTTTCATGAAAAACTGTTTTTT. Its protein product is CASSLDRGFHEKLFF. Drawing the rest from reference TRBV7-6 and TRBJ1-4, the complete variable domain is GAGVSQSPRYKVTKRGQDVALRCDPISGHVSLYWYRQALGQGPEFLTYFNYEAQQDKSGLPNDRFSAERPEGSISTLTIQRTEQRDSAMYRCASSLDRGFHEKLFFGSGTQLSVL.